These 20 T cell receptor beta chains originate from one sample sequenced in a study of cytomegalovirus exposure and HLA in healthy donors. Profiled with immunoSEQ multiplex PCR; TCRdb holds only in-frame clones, not every one. The sample has over 150,000 clones; about 90% are singletons. The sample consisted of PBMCs. The receptors here all came from a woman aged 18-29 years in good health and CMV-seropositive.

V is TRBV5-6 and J is TRBJ2-1; D uncertain. The CDR3 extends over 17 amino acids. Germline loops: CDR1 SGHDT, CDR2 YYEEEE. V was trimmed by 2 bases and J by 7 bases, leaving 22 bases between them. CDR3 residues: CASSLRVIDLLGNEQFF. CDR3 nucleotide sequence: TGTGCCAGCAGCTTACGGGTCATTGATCTCCTCGGGAATGAGCAGTTCTTC.

V is TRBV7-6 and J is TRBJ2-3; 7 bases are a match to TRBD2. Germline lookup yields CDR1 SGHVS and CDR2 FNYEAQ. CDR3 length: 17 residues. Trimming at V came to 1 base and at J to 2 bases, leaving 9 bases not matched to a gene. DNA for the CDR3: TGTGCCAGCAGCTTAGTATCGTCGGGAGGCCTCACAGATACGCAGTATTTT. It specifies CASSLVSSGGLTDTQYF.

This chain links TRBV7-2 with TRBJ2-7, with D maybe TRBD2 (7 bases). V gave up 5 bases and J gave up 0 bases, with 17 bases separating them. Germline lookup yields CDR1 SGHTA and CDR2 FQGNSA. The CDR3 sequence is 16 residues long. The CDR3 sequence: CASSQHRGGLSYEQYF. In DNA form, the CDR3 reads TGTGCCAGCAGCCAGCACCGCGGGGGCCTCTCCTACGAGCAGTACTTC.

A single count supports this clone. The chain joins TRBV5-4 to TRBJ2-3; TRBD2 is a possible D gene (7 bases). The CDR3 consists of 15 residues. Germline V gives CDR1 SGHNT, CDR2 YYREEE (reference sequence). With 1 base removed from V and 5 bases from J, the gap between germline ends came to 14 bases. CDR3 residues: CASSLKGGVQDTQYF. The CDR3 DNA sequence: TGTGCCAGCAGCTTGAAGGGGGGGGTTCAAGATACGCAGTATTTT.

The V gene is TRBV19, the J gene TRBJ2-1; D is ambiguous. Germline CDR1 and CDR2: LNHDA and SQIVND (reference sequence). The length of the CDR3 is 14 residues. V shed 6 bases and J shed 7 bases, with 16 bases lying between them. The CDR3 nucleotides read TGTGCCAGTAGAAAGGTACTCCAGGAAAATGAGCAGTTCTTC. Residues: CASRKVLQENEQFF.

The CDR3, as DNA: TGTGCCTGGAGTGGGGTTGGGACAAACACTGAAGCTTTCTTT. It specifies CAWSGVGTNTEAFF. V is TRBV30 and J is TRBJ1-1, with a possible D match to TRBD1 (6 bases). This CDR3 contains 14 residues. With 1 base removed from V and 2 bases from J, the gap between germline ends came to 11 bases. CDR1 is GTSNPN, CDR2 SVGIG, per germline (reference sequence).

This clone occurred a few times. Other DNA sequences in the same sample also yield this CDR3. This chain connects TRBV28 to TRBJ2-3; 8 nucleotides agree with TRBD2. CDR3 size: 14 residues. The V gene end was trimmed by 6 bases and the J gene end by 4 bases; junction bases not matched to a gene: 6. The V gene's germline CDR1 is MDHEN and CDR2 SYDVKM. CDR3 bases: TGTGCCAGCAGCTTGGGACTAGATGCAGATACGCAGTATTTT. Translating gives CASSLGLDADTQYF.

This rearrangement joins TRBV7-2 to TRBJ2-3; 8 bases match TRBD2. CDR1 is SGHTA and CDR2 is FQGNSA in the germline V gene. This CDR3 region has 16 residues. V lost 3 bases to trimming and J lost 3 bases; unmatched junction nucleotides: 8. The CDR3 DNA reads TGTGCCAGCAGCTTTTATCCAGCGGGGGTGACAGATACGCAGTATTTT. This translates into CASSFYPAGVTDTQYF.

The chain employs TRBV6-5 and TRBJ1-2, with D maybe TRBD1 (5 bases). V dropped 3 bases and J dropped 1 base, with 9 bases sitting between them. CDR3 length: 14 residues. Per germline, CDR1 MNHEY and CDR2 SVGAGI. CDR3 sequence reads: CASSYQGSNYGYTF. The CDR3 nucleotides read TGTGCCAGCAGTTATCAGGGAAGTAACTATGGCTACACCTTC.

There are a few counts of this clone. The chain has TRBV6-5 and TRBJ1-1; 8 bases align to TRBD1. This CDR3 is built from 14 residues. The J segment lost 1 base and the V segment lost 2 bases, leaving 0 bases of the junction unmatched. The germline V gene encodes CDR1 MNHEY and CDR2 SVGAGI. The CDR3 protein is CASSYDRGNTEAFF. CDR3 nucleotides: TGTGCCAGCAGTTACGACAGGGGGAACACTGAAGCTTTCTTT.

The V gene is TRBV6-1, the J gene TRBJ2-5; D is uncertain. The V gene lost 7 bases and the J gene lost 4 bases, with 16 bases spanning the gap. CDR1 and CDR2 from the germline V gene are MNHNS and SASEGT. The CDR3 length is 14 residues. The CDR3 nucleotides are TGTGCCAGCACGCCCCCCTCTAGTGCAGAGACCCAGTACTTC. Protein product: CASTPPSSAETQYF.

DNA of the CDR3: TGTGCCATCGGGCAGACGGGGGGACACTCAGTCGGGGAGCTGTTTTTT. Its protein is CAIGQTGGHSVGELFF. The chain employs TRBV10-3 and TRBJ2-2; a possible D gene is TRBD2 (7 bases). Germline V gene lookup returns CDR1 ENHRY and CDR2 SYGVKD. The CDR3 spans 16 residues. V was pared by 8 bases and J by 7 bases, with 23 bases between.

The rearrangement joins TRBV5-1 to TRBJ1-4; D unresolved. Germline V gene sequence: CDR1 SGHRS, CDR2 YFSETQ. Trimming pared 0 bases from V and 8 bases from J, leaving 14 bases between. The CDR3 totals 15 residues. CDR3 protein: CASSLDGNPGEKLFF. The CDR3, as DNA: TGCGCCAGCAGCTTGGATGGGAATCCGGGGGAAAAACTGTTTTTT.

The rearrangement uses TRBV28 and TRBJ2-7, with a weak D call TRBD1 (6 bases). CDR3 length: 15 residues. CDR1 is MDHEN and CDR2 is SYDVKM in the germline V gene. The germline V and J ends were trimmed by 3 bases and 2 bases, with 14 bases remaining between them. CDR3 region: CASSLRQGRTYEQYF. The CDR3 DNA reads as TGTGCCAGCAGTTTGCGGCAGGGGCGGACCTACGAGCAGTACTTC. Variable domain in full (rest from reference TRBV28 and TRBJ2-7): DVKVTQSSRYLVKRTGEKVFLECVQDMDHENMFWYRQDPGLGLRLIYFSYDVKMKEKGDIPEGYSVSREKKERFSLILESASTNQTSMYLCASSLRQGRTYEQYFGPGTRLTVT.

V is TRBV27 and J is TRBJ1-2, with D possibly TRBD1 on 6 matching bases. The CDR3 covers 12 residues. The germline V and J ends were trimmed by 3 bases and 10 bases, with 12 bases remaining between them. CDR1 is MNHEY, CDR2 SMNVEV, per germline (reference sequence). CDR3 in amino acids: CASSFTGGLYTF. The CDR3 region has the DNA TGTGCCAGCAGTTTTACGGGGGGCCTCTACACCTTC.

The chain combines TRBV7-3 with TRBJ2-3; 7 bases map to TRBD2. Germline CDR1 is SGHTA and CDR2 is FQGTGA. This CDR3 region has 15 residues. Trimming took 4 bases from V and 0 from J; bases not matched to a gene: 4. CDR3 in DNA: TGTGCCAGCAGCTCCACGGGGGGAAGCACAGATACGCAGTATTTT. It codes for CASSSTGGSTDTQYF.

The gene calls are TRBV15 and TRBJ2-7, with 7 positions matching TRBD1. The CDR3 is made up of 14 amino acids. The V segment lost 5 bases and the J segment 4 bases; nucleotides outside the gene matches: 8. CDR1 and CDR2 (germline): LNHNV, YYDKDF (reference sequence). CDR3 residues: CATSSRTGAYEQYF. CDR3 DNA: TGTGCCACCAGCTCAAGGACAGGCGCTTACGAGCAGTACTTC.

The chain recombines TRBV4-2 with TRBJ2-7, with a weak D call TRBD2 (6 bases). CDR1 is LGHNA, CDR2 YNFKEQ, per germline. V was pared by 0 bases and J by 2 bases, with 8 bases between. The CDR3 covers 14 residues. The CDR3 DNA reads TGTGCCAGCAGCCAAGAGCGGGGAGCCTACGAGCAGTACTTC. The encoded protein is CASSQERGAYEQYF.

The V gene is TRBV19, the J gene TRBJ2-3; 11 bases map to TRBD2. Germline trimming cut 7 bases from V and 3 bases from J; bases unmatched to any gene: 9. The CDR3 consists of 16 residues. CDR1 and CDR2 from the germline V gene are LNHDA and SQIVND (reference sequence). The DNA for the CDR3 is TGTGCCAGTATGCGCCTAGCGGGGGGTAGGACAGATACGCAGTATTTT. It translates to CASMRLAGGRTDTQYF.

The chain is built from TRBV19 and TRBJ2-3; 8 bases fit TRBD2. The CDR3 sequence is 15 residues long. Losses at the gene ends were 4 bases for V and 4 bases for J; bases not matched to a gene: 7. In germline, CDR1 is LNHDA, CDR2 SQIVND (reference sequence). CDR3 region: CASSTLSGSADTQYF. The CDR3 DNA reads TGTGCCAGTAGTACGTTAAGCGGGAGTGCAGATACGCAGTATTTT.